This entry lists 2 T cell receptor beta chains sequenced from one sample in a study of blood T cell repertoires in COVID-19. Sequencing used immunoSEQ multiplex PCR; TCRdb keeps in-frame clones, though not all of them. The sample includes a few hundred thousand clones, around 86% of them seen just once. Sequencing used peripheral blood. The receptor set was obtained from a man aged 50 to 59 with acute or convalescent COVID-19.

This clone was recorded a few times. The rearrangement joins TRBV23-1 to TRBJ2-7, with TRBD1 matching over 7 bases. TRBV23-1 qualifies as an ORF whose function is uncertain. V was clipped by 6 bases and J by 12 bases; unmatched bases: 5. CDR3 length: 10 residues. The DNA for the CDR3 is TGCGCCAGCAGCCGAGGGGGCCTGTACTTC. Its protein product is CASSRGGLYF.

The V gene is TRBV5-5, the J gene TRBJ1-2; TRBD1 matches 10 bases. The CDR3 consists of 17 residues. V was pared by 0 bases and J by 4 bases, with 9 bases of the junction left unmatched. Looked up from germline, CDR1 is SGHKS and CDR2 is YYEKEE (reference sequence). The DNA of the CDR3 is TGTGCCAGCAGCTTGGCAGGGACAGGGGTTATAATCTATGGCTACACCTTC. The encoded protein is CASSLAGTGVIIYGYTF.